Listed below are T cell receptor beta chains from one sample, sequenced in a study of blood T cell repertoires in COVID-19. Profiled with immunoSEQ multiplex PCR; TCRdb holds only in-frame clones, not every one. The table includes around 220,000 clones, roughly 87% detected once. Sequenced input: peripheral blood. All receptors derive from a man in his forties or fifties with active or convalescent COVID-19. Both conserved end residues are part of each CDR3. The order of the fields is D gene, J gene, V gene, clone size, CDR3 DNA, CDR3 protein. D genes are given only for firm matches. Size is omitted from some rows. Given values are once, few, many or a class for expanded clones.

d_gene: .
j_gene: TRBJ2-1
v_gene: TRBV7-3
abundance: .
CDR3nt: TGTGCCAGCAGCATGACAGTTAATGAGCAGTTCTTC
CDR3aa: CASSMTVNEQFF

d_gene: .
j_gene: TRBJ1-4
v_gene: TRBV29-1
abundance: .
CDR3nt: TGCAGCGTCGCAACTAATGAAAAACTGTTTTTT
CDR3aa: CSVATNEKLFF

d_gene: TRBD2
j_gene: TRBJ2-1
v_gene: TRBV24-1
abundance: .
CDR3nt: TGTGCCACCAGCACTAGCGGGAGTGGGAATGAGCAGTTCTTC
CDR3aa: CATSTSGSGNEQFF

d_gene: TRBD1
j_gene: TRBJ2-7
v_gene: TRBV7-9
abundance: .
CDR3nt: TGTGCCAGCAGCCCAGGAGGGGACAGGGCCGAGCAGTACTTC
CDR3aa: CASSPGGDRAEQYF

d_gene: .
j_gene: TRBJ1-1
v_gene: TRBV11-3
abundance: few
CDR3nt: TGTGCCAGCAGCTCCATATCCACAGGTAACACTGAAGCTTTCTTT
CDR3aa: CASSSISTGNTEAFF

d_gene: TRBD2
j_gene: TRBJ2-1
v_gene: TRBV2
abundance: .
CDR3nt: TGTGCCAGCATCTTCGGCGGGAGGGCGGATGAGCAGTTCTTC
CDR3aa: CASIFGGRADEQFF

d_gene: .
j_gene: TRBJ1-2
v_gene: TRBV27
abundance: .
CDR3nt: TGTGCCAGCAGTCTCGAGGGCGTATCGAACTATGGCTACACCTTC
CDR3aa: CASSLEGVSNYGYTF

d_gene: .
j_gene: TRBJ2-2
v_gene: TRBV21-1
abundance: .
CDR3nt: TGTGCCAGCACCCAAGGAGCAGGGGGAAGCACCGGGGAGCTGTTTTTT
CDR3aa: CASTQGAGGSTGELFF

d_gene: .
j_gene: TRBJ1-1
v_gene: TRBV4-1
abundance: .
CDR3nt: TGCGCCAGCAGCCAAGACGCACGAGCCGCCACTGAAGCTTTCTTT
CDR3aa: CASSQDARAATEAFF

d_gene: .
j_gene: TRBJ1-4
v_gene: TRBV29-1
abundance: few
CDR3nt: TGCAGCGTCGAGGAGGGCCCAAAACTGTTTTTT
CDR3aa: CSVEEGPKLFF

d_gene: .
j_gene: TRBJ2-3
v_gene: TRBV28
abundance: .
CDR3nt: TGTGCCAGCAGACCGGCCGGCTGGCGGGGAGGGGGGGACACAGATACGCAGTATTTT
CDR3aa: CASRPAGWRGGGDTDTQYF

d_gene: TRBD1
j_gene: TRBJ2-6
v_gene: TRBV7-3
abundance: .
CDR3nt: TGTGCCAGCAGCTTGCCCGGACAGGCCTACTCTGGGGCCAACGTCCTGACTTTC
CDR3aa: CASSLPGQAYSGANVLTF

d_gene: .
j_gene: TRBJ2-7
v_gene: TRBV28
abundance: .
CDR3nt: TGTGCCAGCAGTTCCATTTTGCGCTTAGCCTACGAGCAGTACTTC
CDR3aa: CASSSILRLAYEQYF

d_gene: .
j_gene: TRBJ2-1
v_gene: TRBV11-2
abundance: few
CDR3nt: TGTGCCAGCAGCTTCACCAACATATTAGCGCCCCGCAATGAGCAGTTCTTC
CDR3aa: CASSFTNILAPRNEQFF

d_gene: TRBD1
j_gene: TRBJ1-1
v_gene: TRBV18
abundance: .
CDR3nt: TGTGCCAGCTCATCGGGACAGGGAGATGACACTGAAGCTTTCTTT
CDR3aa: CASSSGQGDDTEAFF

d_gene: TRBD2
j_gene: TRBJ2-7
v_gene: TRBV24-1
abundance: .
CDR3nt: TGTGCCCCGTGGGGCGGGAGGGCCCGGGGGGAGCAGTACTTC
CDR3aa: CAPWGGRARGEQYF

d_gene: .
j_gene: TRBJ2-3
v_gene: TRBV28
abundance: .
CDR3nt: TGTGCCAGCAGTTTAATTAGAGATACGCAGTATTTT
CDR3aa: CASSLIRDTQYF

d_gene: TRBD2
j_gene: TRBJ2-7
v_gene: TRBV28
abundance: .
CDR3nt: TGTGCCAGCACAACCCTCTTAACGCGGGGGGGCCCGGTGCCCTACGAGCAGTACTTC
CDR3aa: CASTTLLTRGGPVPYEQYF

d_gene: .
j_gene: TRBJ2-6
v_gene: TRBV5-1
abundance: .
CDR3nt: TGCGCCAGCAGCGCGGTCTCTGGGGCCAACGTCCTGACTTTC
CDR3aa: CASSAVSGANVLTF

d_gene: .
j_gene: TRBJ1-1
v_gene: TRBV10-1
abundance: .
CDR3nt: TGCGCCAGCAGTGGGAATCTCGAGGGAAACACTGAAGCTTTCTTT
CDR3aa: CASSGNLEGNTEAFF

d_gene: .
j_gene: TRBJ2-7
v_gene: TRBV9
abundance: .
CDR3nt: TGTGCCAGCAGCGTCGACGGGACTCCTTACGAGCAGTACTTC
CDR3aa: CASSVDGTPYEQYF

d_gene: .
j_gene: TRBJ1-5
v_gene: TRBV2
abundance: .
CDR3nt: TGTGCCAGCAGTGATCAGGAAGATCAGCCCCAGCATTTT
CDR3aa: CASSDQEDQPQHF

d_gene: TRBD1
j_gene: TRBJ2-7
v_gene: TRBV5-1
abundance: .
CDR3nt: TGCGCCAGCCAGCGCCGAGGGCAGGGGGCATACGAGCAGTACTTC
CDR3aa: CASQRRGQGAYEQYF

d_gene: .
j_gene: TRBJ2-7
v_gene: TRBV11-2
abundance: .
CDR3nt: TGTGCCAGCAGCCAACGAGAATACGAGCAGTACTTC
CDR3aa: CASSQREYEQYF

d_gene: .
j_gene: TRBJ1-2
v_gene: TRBV15
abundance: .
CDR3nt: TGTGCCACCAGCAGAGTACAGGACGGCTACACCTTC
CDR3aa: CATSRVQDGYTF

d_gene: .
j_gene: TRBJ1-1
v_gene: TRBV19
abundance: once
CDR3nt: TGTGCCAGTAGTATAGGAGGGAATGAAGCTTTCTTT
CDR3aa: CASSIGGNEAFF

d_gene: TRBD1
j_gene: TRBJ2-3
v_gene: TRBV5-8
abundance: .
CDR3nt: TGTGCCAGCAGCTTGGAGGGGGCGACGGGCACAGATACGCAGTATTTT
CDR3aa: CASSLEGATGTDTQYF

d_gene: .
j_gene: TRBJ1-2
v_gene: TRBV11-2
abundance: .
CDR3nt: TGTGCCAGCAGCTCCCACGGAGTGAGCTATGGCTACACCTTC
CDR3aa: CASSSHGVSYGYTF

d_gene: TRBD1
j_gene: TRBJ1-5
v_gene: TRBV6-5
abundance: .
CDR3nt: TGTGCCAGCAGCCGGGACAGGGGACAGCAGCATTTT
CDR3aa: CASSRDRGQQHF

d_gene: .
j_gene: TRBJ2-3
v_gene: TRBV19
abundance: .
CDR3nt: TGTGCCAGTAGTAGGGACATCGGACCCACAGATACGCAGTATTTT
CDR3aa: CASSRDIGPTDTQYF

d_gene: TRBD1
j_gene: TRBJ2-7
v_gene: TRBV18
abundance: .
CDR3nt: TGTGCCAGCTCACCAGGGTTGCCGGGACAGTCCTACGAGCAGTACTTC
CDR3aa: CASSPGLPGQSYEQYF

d_gene: .
j_gene: TRBJ2-2
v_gene: TRBV7-9
abundance: .
CDR3nt: TGTGCCAGCAGTCTTGTAAACTCCGGCGGGGAGCTGTTTTTT
CDR3aa: CASSLVNSGGELFF

d_gene: TRBD1
j_gene: TRBJ1-3
v_gene: TRBV19
abundance: .
CDR3nt: TGTGCCAGTAACAGACAGGGTGCCTCTGGAAACACCATATATTTT
CDR3aa: CASNRQGASGNTIYF

d_gene: TRBD1
j_gene: TRBJ2-2
v_gene: TRBV4-1
abundance: .
CDR3nt: TGCGCCAGCAGCCGGGGACAGGGCGATAGGGCCGGGGAGCTGTTTTTT
CDR3aa: CASSRGQGDRAGELFF

d_gene: .
j_gene: TRBJ1-6
v_gene: TRBV5-5
abundance: .
CDR3nt: TGTGCCAGCAGCCCCAGCTCCTATAATTCACCCCTCCACTTT
CDR3aa: CASSPSSYNSPLHF

d_gene: TRBD1
j_gene: TRBJ1-1
v_gene: TRBV18
abundance: .
CDR3nt: TGTGCCAGCTCACCCCGGACAGGGACCCTTCTCCCCCCAGGGGAAGGCCCGAACACTGAAGCTTTCTTT
CDR3aa: CASSPRTGTLLPPGEGPNTEAFF

d_gene: .
j_gene: TRBJ1-4
v_gene: TRBV5-4
abundance: .
CDR3nt: TGTGCCAGCAGCCCTAAAGGGGGAACTAATGAAAAACTGTTTTTT
CDR3aa: CASSPKGGTNEKLFF

d_gene: TRBD1
j_gene: TRBJ2-2
v_gene: TRBV9
abundance: .
CDR3nt: TGTGCCAGCAGCTCGGACAGGGGTCTAGGCACCGGGGAGCTGTTTTTT
CDR3aa: CASSSDRGLGTGELFF

d_gene: .
j_gene: TRBJ1-6
v_gene: TRBV7-3
abundance: .
CDR3nt: TGTGCCAGCAGCCCAGGGGCCGAATCACCCCTCCACTTT
CDR3aa: CASSPGAESPLHF

d_gene: .
j_gene: TRBJ1-2
v_gene: TRBV27
abundance: .
CDR3nt: TGTGCCAGCAGTTTAGCCCAGGGAAGTGGCTACACCTTC
CDR3aa: CASSLAQGSGYTF

d_gene: .
j_gene: TRBJ1-5
v_gene: TRBV9
abundance: .
CDR3nt: TGTGCCAGCAGCGTCCAGGGTGGCAGCAATCAGCCCCAGCATTTT
CDR3aa: CASSVQGGSNQPQHF

d_gene: TRBD1
j_gene: TRBJ1-6
v_gene: TRBV11-2
abundance: many
CDR3nt: TGTGCCAGCAGCTCCTTGACAGGGATAAATTCACCCCTCCACTTT
CDR3aa: CASSSLTGINSPLHF

d_gene: .
j_gene: TRBJ1-3
v_gene: TRBV5-4
abundance: .
CDR3nt: TGTGCCAGCAGCTTGGCCTCGGTGAACTCTGGAAACACCATATATTTT
CDR3aa: CASSLASVNSGNTIYF

d_gene: .
j_gene: TRBJ1-4
v_gene: TRBV7-6
abundance: .
CDR3nt: TGTGCCAGCAGCCGGGGACTAGGGGAAAAACTGTTTTTT
CDR3aa: CASSRGLGEKLFF

d_gene: .
j_gene: TRBJ1-5
v_gene: TRBV18
abundance: once
CDR3nt: TGTGCCAGCTCATCCGAGAGGGGGGGAGTGGGTCAGCCCCAGCATTTT
CDR3aa: CASSSERGGVGQPQHF